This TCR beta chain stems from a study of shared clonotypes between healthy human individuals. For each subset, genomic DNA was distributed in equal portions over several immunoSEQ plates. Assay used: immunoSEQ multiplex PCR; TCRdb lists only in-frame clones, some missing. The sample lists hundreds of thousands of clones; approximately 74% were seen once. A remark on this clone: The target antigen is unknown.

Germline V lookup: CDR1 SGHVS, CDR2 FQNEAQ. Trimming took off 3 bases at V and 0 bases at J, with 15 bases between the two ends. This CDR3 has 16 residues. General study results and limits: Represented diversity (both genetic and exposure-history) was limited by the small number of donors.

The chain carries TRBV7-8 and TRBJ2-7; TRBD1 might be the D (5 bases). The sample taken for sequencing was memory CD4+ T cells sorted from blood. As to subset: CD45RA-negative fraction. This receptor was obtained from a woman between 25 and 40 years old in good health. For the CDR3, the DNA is TGTGCCAGCAGCTTCCGTCCAGGGCAAGTCTCCTACGAGCAGTACTTC. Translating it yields CASSFRPGQVSYEQYF.